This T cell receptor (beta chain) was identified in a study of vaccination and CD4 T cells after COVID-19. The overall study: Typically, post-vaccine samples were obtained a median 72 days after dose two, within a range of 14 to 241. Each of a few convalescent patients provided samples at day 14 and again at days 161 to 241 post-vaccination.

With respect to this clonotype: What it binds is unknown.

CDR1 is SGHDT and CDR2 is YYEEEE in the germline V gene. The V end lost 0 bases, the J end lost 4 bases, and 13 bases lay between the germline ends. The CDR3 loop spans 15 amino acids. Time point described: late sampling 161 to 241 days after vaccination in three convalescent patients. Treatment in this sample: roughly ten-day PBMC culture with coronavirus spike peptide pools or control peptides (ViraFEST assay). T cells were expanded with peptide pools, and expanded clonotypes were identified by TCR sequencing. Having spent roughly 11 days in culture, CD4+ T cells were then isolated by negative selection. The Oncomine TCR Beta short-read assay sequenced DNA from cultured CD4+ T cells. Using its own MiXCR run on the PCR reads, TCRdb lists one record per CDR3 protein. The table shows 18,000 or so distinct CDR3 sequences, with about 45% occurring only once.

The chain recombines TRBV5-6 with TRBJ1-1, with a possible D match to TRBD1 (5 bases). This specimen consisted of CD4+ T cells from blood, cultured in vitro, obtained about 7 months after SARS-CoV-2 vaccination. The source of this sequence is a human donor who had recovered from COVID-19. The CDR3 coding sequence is TGTGCCAGCAGCTTGGCCATGCAGGGAGGCACTGAAGCTTTCTTT. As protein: CASSLAMQGGTEAFF.